The entry below describes one T cell receptor (beta chain). The data were taken from a study of T cell changes during pregnancy in multiple sclerosis. Using immunoSEQ multiplex PCR, the repertoire was profiled, and TCRdb retains in-frame clones only, with some absent. The sample shows tens of thousands of clones, 90% to 95% of them seen only once. The CDR3 runs to 16 residues. Trimming at V came to 3 bases and at J to 4 bases, leaving 7 bases not matched to a gene. CDR1 and CDR2 (germline): SEHNR, FQNEAQ (reference sequence). The origin of this receptor is a female donor with multiple sclerosis, enrolled in a pregnancy study. Sample: CD8+ T cells from peripheral blood mononuclear cells, taken in the first trimester of pregnancy. V is TRBV7-9 and J is TRBJ2-3; 10 nucleotides align to TRBD2. CDR3 residues: CASSFSSGRVPDTQYF. CDR3 sequence (DNA): TGTGCCAGCAGCTTCTCTAGCGGGAGAGTACCAGATACGCAGTATTTT.